The next 7 T cell receptor beta chains were all read from a single sample in a study of T-cell memory formation after mild COVID-19. In TCRdb, the 5' RACE reads were re-called with MiXCR into one record per CDR3 protein. The table lists hundreds of thousands of distinct CDR3 sequences, 25% of them singletons. The source material was PBMCs or a T cell subset sorted from them (not recorded which). The receptors originated from an adult woman who had mild COVID-19 (a few samples of this study predate the infection). Cell type and time point are not known.

The chain carries TRBV12-5 and TRBJ2-3, with D possibly being TRBD1 or TRBD2 (5 bases each). V was trimmed by 1 base and J by 9 bases, leaving 5 bases between them. This CDR3 has 11 residues. CDR1 is LGHNT and CDR2 is FRNRAP in the germline V gene. CDR3 nucleotide sequence: TGTGCTAGTGGTTTGGGGGGGACGCAGTATTTT. Translated, it gives CASGLGGTQYF.

The chain links TRBV6-6 to TRBJ1-1, with D possibly being TRBD1 (5 bases). Germline V gives CDR1 MNHNY, CDR2 SVGAGI (reference sequence). The CDR3 sequence is 15 residues long. Deletions cut 2 bases from V and 1 base from J, with 11 bases between. The CDR3: CASSYGGTANTEAFF. DNA of the CDR3: TGTGCCAGCAGTTACGGGGGGACGGCGAACACTGAAGCTTTCTTT.

There are a few counts of this clonotype. The V gene is TRBV9, the J gene TRBJ2-3; D ambiguous. The V and J ends lost 4 bases and 1 base respectively, with 10 bases between them. The CDR3 covers 14 residues. Germline values: CDR1 SGDLS, CDR2 YYNGEE. As DNA, the CDR3 is TGTGCCAGCAGCCCAATGATTGGCACAGATACGCAGTATTTT. Encoded protein: CASSPMIGTDTQYF.

This clonotype was detected a few times. The chain employs TRBV20-1 and TRBJ2-7, with 14 bases fitting TRBD2. V was clipped by 4 bases and J by 5 bases; unmatched bases: 7. The V gene's germline CDR1 is DFQATT and CDR2 SNEGSKA (reference sequence). The CDR3 is made up of 15 amino acids. DNA of the CDR3: TGCAGTGCTACCCCAGGGACTAGCGGGAGACACGAGCAGTACTTC. Translating it yields CSATPGTSGRHEQYF.

This clonotype was seen at least ten times. The chain combines TRBV3-1 with TRBJ2-3, with D possibly being TRBD1 (6 bases). Germline CDR1 reads LGHDT; CDR2 reads YNNKEL (reference sequence). This CDR3 region has 14 residues. V lost 4 bases, J lost 4 bases, and 12 bases lay in between. Here the CDR3 DNA reads TGTGCCAGCAGCCTCACAGGGAGCGCAGATACGCAGTATTTT. The encoded protein is CASSLTGSADTQYF.

The table lists this clonotype with many counts. The gene calls are TRBV5-5 and TRBJ2-3; tentatively, D is TRBD1 or TRBD2 (7 bases each). There are 16 residues in the CDR3. The ends were cut back, 2 bases at V and 4 bases at J, with 17 bases in the middle. Germline CDR1 SGHKS, CDR2 YYEKEE (reference sequence). CDR3 sequence (DNA): TGTGCCAGCAGCTTCCGGGGAGGGGGCGAAGCAGATACGCAGTATTTT. Its protein is CASSFRGGGEADTQYF.

This clonotype turned up a few times. CDR3 nucleotides: TGTGCCAGCAGCCTAGGCTACAGACCTGAGCAGTTCTTC. Encoded protein: CASSLGYRPEQFF. The chain employs TRBV12-3 or TRBV12-4 and TRBJ2-1; D not certain. This CDR3 has 13 residues. V was pared by 6 bases and J by 9 bases, with 15 bases between.